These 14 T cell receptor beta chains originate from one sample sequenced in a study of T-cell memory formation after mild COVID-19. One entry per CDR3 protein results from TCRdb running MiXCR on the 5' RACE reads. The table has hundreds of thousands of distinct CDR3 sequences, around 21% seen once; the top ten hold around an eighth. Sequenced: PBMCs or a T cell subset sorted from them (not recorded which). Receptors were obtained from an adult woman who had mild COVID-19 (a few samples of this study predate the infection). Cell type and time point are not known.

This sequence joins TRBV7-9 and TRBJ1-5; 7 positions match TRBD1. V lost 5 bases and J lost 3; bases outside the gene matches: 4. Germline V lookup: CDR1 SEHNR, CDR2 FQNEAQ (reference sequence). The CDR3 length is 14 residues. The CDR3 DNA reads TGTGCCAGCAGCACTGGGACAGTCAATCAGCCCCAGCATTTT. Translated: CASSTGTVNQPQHF.

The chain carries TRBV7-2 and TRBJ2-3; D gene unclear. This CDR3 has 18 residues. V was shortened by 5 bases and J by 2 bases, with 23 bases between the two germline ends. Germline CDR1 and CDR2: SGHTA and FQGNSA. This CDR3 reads CASSLPPYGQPSTDTQYF. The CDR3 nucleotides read TGTGCCAGCAGCCTACCCCCGTATGGCCAGCCATCCACAGATACGCAGTATTTT.

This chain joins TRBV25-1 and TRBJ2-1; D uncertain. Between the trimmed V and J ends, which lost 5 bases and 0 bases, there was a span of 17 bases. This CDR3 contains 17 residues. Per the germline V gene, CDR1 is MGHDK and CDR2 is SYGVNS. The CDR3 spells CASSPFGGRSSYNEQFF. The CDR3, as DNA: TGTGCCAGCAGTCCTTTTGGTGGGCGGAGCTCCTACAATGAGCAGTTCTTC. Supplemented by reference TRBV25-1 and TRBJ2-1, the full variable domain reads EADIYQTPRYLVIGTGKKITLECSQTMGHDKMYWYQQDPGMELHLIHYSYGVNSTEKGDLSSESTVSRIRTEHFPLTLESARPSHTSQYLCASSPFGGRSSYNEQFFGPGTRLTVL.

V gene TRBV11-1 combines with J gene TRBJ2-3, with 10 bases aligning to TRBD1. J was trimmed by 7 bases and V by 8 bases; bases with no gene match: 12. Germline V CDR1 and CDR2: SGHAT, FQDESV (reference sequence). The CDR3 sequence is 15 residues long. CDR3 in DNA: TGTGCCAGCGCGGGGCTGGACAGGGGGAGTTATACGCAGTATTTT. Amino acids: CASAGLDRGSYTQYF. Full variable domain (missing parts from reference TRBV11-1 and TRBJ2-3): EAEVAQSPRYKITEKSQAVAFWCDPISGHATLYWYRQILGQGPELLVQFQDESVVDDSQLPKDRFSAERLKGVDSTLKIQPAELGDSAMYLCASAGLDRGSYTQYFGPGTRLTVL.

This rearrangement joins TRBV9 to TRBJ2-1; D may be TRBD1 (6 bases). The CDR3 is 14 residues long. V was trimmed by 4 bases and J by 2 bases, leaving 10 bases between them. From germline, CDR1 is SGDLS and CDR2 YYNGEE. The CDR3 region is CASSSTGTYNEQFF. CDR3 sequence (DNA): TGTGCCAGCAGCTCGACAGGAACCTACAATGAGCAGTTCTTC.

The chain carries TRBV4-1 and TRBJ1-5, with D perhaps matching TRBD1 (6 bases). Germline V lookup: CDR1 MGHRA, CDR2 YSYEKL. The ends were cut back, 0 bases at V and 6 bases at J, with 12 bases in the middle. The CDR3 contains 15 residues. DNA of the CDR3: TGCGCCAGCAGCCAAGATCTGGGGACAAGTCAGCCCCAGCATTTT. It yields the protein CASSQDLGTSQPQHF.

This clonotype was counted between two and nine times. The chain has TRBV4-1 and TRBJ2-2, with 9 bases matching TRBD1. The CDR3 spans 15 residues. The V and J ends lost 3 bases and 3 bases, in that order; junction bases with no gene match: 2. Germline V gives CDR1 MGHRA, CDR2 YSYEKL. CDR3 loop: CASSHRTGDTGELFF. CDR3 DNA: TGCGCCAGCAGCCACAGGACAGGGGACACCGGGGAGCTGTTTTTT.

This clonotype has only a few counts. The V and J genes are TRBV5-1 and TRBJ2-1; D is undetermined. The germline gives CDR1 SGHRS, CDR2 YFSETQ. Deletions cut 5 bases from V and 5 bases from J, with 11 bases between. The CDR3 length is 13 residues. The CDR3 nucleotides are TGCGCCAGCAGGCTACCTGATAACAATGAGCAGTTCTTC. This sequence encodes CASRLPDNNEQFF.

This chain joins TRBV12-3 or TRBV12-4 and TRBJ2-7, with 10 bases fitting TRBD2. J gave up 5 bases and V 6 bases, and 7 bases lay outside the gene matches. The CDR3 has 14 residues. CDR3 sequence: CASRASGRIDEQYF. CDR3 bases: TGTGCCAGCAGGGCTAGCGGGAGAATCGACGAGCAGTACTTC.

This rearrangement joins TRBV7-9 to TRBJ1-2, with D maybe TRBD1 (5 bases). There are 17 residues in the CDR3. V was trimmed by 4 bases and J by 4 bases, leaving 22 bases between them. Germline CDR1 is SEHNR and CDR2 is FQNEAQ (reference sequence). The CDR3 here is CASSSHLGGTRLYGYTF. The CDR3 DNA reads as TGTGCCAGCAGCTCCCACCTGGGGGGGACTCGGCTCTATGGCTACACCTTC.

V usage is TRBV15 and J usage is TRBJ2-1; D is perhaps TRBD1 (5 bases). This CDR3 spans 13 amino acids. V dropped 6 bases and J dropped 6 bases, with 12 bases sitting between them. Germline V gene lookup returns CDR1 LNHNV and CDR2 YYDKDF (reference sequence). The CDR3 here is CATSIQASNEQFF. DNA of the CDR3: TGTGCCACCAGTATACAGGCTAGCAATGAGCAGTTCTTC.

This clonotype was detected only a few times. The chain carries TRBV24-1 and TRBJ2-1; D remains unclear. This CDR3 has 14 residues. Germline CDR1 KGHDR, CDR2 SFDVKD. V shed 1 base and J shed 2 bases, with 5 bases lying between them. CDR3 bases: TGTGCCACCAGTGATTTAGCAGCCTACAATGAGCAGTTCTTC. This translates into CATSDLAAYNEQFF.

This CDR3 is CASSPSWGDRVTDTQYF. For the CDR3, the DNA is TGTGCCAGCAGCCCCTCGTGGGGGGACAGGGTCACAGATACGCAGTATTTT. The genes are TRBV13 and TRBJ2-3; 9 bases are a match to TRBD1. This CDR3 is built from 17 residues. J gave up 2 bases and V 5 bases, and 11 bases lay outside the gene matches. Germline loops: CDR1 PRHDT, CDR2 FYEKMQ (reference sequence).

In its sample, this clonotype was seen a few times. CDR3 nucleotide sequence: TGTGCCAGCAGCCCGAGGACAGGAGGGGGCTACGAGCAGTACTTC. This sequence encodes CASSPRTGGGYEQYF. This chain links TRBV7-9 with TRBJ2-7; tentative D call: TRBD1 (7 bases). V was trimmed by 5 bases and J by 3 bases, leaving 17 bases between them. CDR1 and CDR2 from the germline V gene are SEHNR and FQNEAQ (reference sequence). The CDR3 is 15 amino acids.